This T cell receptor beta chain was found in a study of radiation and T cells in renal cell carcinoma. Specified time point: blood 4 weeks post-SBRT, at nephrectomy. The treatment is: 15 Gy SBRT to primary tumor, nephrectomy 4 weeks later. Nephrectomy followed 15 Gy stereotactic body radiation by 4 weeks. The table came from immunoSEQ multiplex PCR; TCRdb's copy has only in-frame clones and leaves some out. Here the sample spans 90,000 to 100,000 clones, roughly 82% being singletons. Germline loops: CDR1 SEHNR, CDR2 FQNEAQ (reference sequence). Trimming at V came to 5 bases and at J to 1 base, leaving 3 bases not matched to a gene. CDR3 size: 16 residues.

The specimen comprised blood, sampled from a patient whose treatment included radiotherapy and nephrectomy. V and J are TRBV7-9 and TRBJ2-3, with 13 bases that match TRBD2. The sequence derives from a man aged 60 to 69 with renal cell carcinoma. CDR3 loop: CASSPGLAGGTDTQYF. Written as DNA, the CDR3 is TGTGCCAGCAGCCCAGGACTAGCGGGGGGCACAGATACGCAGTATTTT.